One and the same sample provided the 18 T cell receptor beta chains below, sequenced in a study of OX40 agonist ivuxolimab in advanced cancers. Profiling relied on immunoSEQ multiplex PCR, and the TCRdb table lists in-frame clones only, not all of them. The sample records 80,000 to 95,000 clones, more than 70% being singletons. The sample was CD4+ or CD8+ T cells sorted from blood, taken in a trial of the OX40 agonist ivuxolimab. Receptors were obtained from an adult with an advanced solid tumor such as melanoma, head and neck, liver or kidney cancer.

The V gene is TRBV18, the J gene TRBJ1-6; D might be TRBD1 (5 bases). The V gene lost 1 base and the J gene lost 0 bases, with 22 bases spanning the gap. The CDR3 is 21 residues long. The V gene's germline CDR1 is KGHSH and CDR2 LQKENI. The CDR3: CASSPLQAGPKTSSYNSPLHF. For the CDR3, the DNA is TGTGCCAGCTCACCACTTCAGGCAGGGCCAAAGACCTCCTCCTATAATTCACCCCTCCACTTT. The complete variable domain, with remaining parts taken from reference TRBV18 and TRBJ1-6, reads NAGVMQNPRHLVRRRGQEARLRCSPMKGHSHVYWYRQLPEEGLKFMVYLQKENIIDESGMPKERFSAEFPKEGPSILRIQQVVRGDSAAYFCASSPLQAGPKTSSYNSPLHFGNGTRLTVT.

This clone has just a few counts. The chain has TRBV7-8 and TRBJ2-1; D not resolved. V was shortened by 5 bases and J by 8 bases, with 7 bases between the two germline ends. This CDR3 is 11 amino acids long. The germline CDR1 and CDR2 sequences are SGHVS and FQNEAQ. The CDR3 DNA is TGTGCCAGCAGCCGAGTTGATGAGCAGTTCTTC. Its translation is CASSRVDEQFF.

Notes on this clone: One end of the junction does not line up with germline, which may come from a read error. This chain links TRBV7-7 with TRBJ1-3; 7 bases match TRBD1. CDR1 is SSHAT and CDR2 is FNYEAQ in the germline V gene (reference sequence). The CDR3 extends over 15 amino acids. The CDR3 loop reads CASSLSAGGGNTIYF. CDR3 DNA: TGTGCTAGCAGCTTAAGTGCAGGGGGTGGAAACACCATATATTTT.

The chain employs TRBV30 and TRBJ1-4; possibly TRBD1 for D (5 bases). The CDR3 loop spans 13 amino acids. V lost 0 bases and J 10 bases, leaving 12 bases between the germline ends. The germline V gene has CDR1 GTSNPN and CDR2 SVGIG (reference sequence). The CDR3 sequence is CAWSVPGRSKLFF. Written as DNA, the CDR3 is TGTGCCTGGAGTGTGCCGGGACGGTCAAAACTGTTTTTT.

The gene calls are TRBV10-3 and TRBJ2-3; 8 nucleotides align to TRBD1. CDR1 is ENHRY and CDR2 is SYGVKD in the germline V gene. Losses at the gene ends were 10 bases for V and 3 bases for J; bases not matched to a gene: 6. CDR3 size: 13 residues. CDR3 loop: CATLQGGTDTQYF. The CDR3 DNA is TGTGCCACCTTACAGGGGGGAACAGATACGCAGTATTTT.

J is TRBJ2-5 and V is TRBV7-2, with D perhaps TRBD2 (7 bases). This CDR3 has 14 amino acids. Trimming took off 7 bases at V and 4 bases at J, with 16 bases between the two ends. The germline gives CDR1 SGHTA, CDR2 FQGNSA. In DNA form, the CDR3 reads TGTGCCAGCAACCTTGGGGGGGGGCGAGAGACCCAGTACTTC. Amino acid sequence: CASNLGGGRETQYF.

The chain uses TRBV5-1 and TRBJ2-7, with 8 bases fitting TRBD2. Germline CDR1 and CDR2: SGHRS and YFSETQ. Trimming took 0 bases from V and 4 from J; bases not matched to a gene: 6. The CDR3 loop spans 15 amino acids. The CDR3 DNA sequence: TGCGCCAGCAGCTTGGAGCCGGGGGGGCGGTACGAGCAGTACTTC. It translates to CASSLEPGGRYEQYF.

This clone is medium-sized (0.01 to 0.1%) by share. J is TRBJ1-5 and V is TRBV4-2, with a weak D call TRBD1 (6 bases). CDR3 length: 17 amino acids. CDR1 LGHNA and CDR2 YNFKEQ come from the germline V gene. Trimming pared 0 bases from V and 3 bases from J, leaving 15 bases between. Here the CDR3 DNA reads TGTGCCAGCAGCCAAGATGCTCAGGGGAGCTTCAATCAGCCCCAGCATTTT. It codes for CASSQDAQGSFNQPQHF.

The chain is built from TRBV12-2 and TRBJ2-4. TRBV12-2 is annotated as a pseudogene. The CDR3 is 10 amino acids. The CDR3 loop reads CASQPNIQYF. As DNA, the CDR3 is TGTGCAAGTCAACCAAACATTCAGTACTTC.

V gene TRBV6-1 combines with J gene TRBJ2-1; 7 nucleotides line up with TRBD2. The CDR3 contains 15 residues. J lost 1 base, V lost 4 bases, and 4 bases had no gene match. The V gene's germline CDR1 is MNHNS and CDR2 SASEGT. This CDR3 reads CASSGGGVSYNEQFF. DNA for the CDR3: TGTGCCAGCAGTGGGGGAGGGGTTTCCTACAATGAGCAGTTCTTC.

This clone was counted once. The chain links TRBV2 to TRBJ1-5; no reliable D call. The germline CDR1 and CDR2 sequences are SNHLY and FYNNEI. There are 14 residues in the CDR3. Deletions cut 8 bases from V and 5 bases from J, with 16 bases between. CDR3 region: CASQPIFGDQPQHF. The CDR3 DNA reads TGTGCCAGCCAGCCAATCTTTGGGGATCAGCCCCAGCATTTT.

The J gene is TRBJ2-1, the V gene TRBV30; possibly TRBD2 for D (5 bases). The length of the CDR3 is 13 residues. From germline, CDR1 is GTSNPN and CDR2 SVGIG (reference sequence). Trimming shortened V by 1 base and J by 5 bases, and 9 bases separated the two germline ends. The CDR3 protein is CAWSAGSNNEQFF. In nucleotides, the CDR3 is TGTGCCTGGAGTGCGGGGTCCAACAATGAGCAGTTCTTC.

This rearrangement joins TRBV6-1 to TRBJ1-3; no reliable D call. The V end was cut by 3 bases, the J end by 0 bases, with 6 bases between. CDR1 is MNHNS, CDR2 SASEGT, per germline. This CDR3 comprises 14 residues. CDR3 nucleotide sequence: TGTGCCAGCAGTGACCTGTTCTCTGGAAACACCATATATTTT. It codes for CASSDLFSGNTIYF.

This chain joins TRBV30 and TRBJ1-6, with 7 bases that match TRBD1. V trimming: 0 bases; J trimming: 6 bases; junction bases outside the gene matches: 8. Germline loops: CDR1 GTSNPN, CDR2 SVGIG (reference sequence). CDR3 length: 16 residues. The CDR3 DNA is TGTGCCTGGAGTGTTGCCGGGACAGCTGTTAATTCACCCCTCCACTTT. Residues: CAWSVAGTAVNSPLHF.

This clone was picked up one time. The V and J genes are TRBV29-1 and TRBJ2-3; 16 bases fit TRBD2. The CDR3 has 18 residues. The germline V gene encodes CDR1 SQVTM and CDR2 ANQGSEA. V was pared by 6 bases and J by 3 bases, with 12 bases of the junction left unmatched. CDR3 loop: CSVTGTSGRAFRTDTQYF. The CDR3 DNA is TGCAGCGTAACCGGGACTAGCGGGAGGGCCTTCCGAACAGATACGCAGTATTTT.

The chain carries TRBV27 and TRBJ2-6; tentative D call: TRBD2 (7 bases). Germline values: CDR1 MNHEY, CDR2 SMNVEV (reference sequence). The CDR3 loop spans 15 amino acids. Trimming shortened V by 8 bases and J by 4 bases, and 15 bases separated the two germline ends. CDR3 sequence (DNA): TGTGCCAGCCTAGGGGGGGCTGCCGGGGCCAACGTCCTGACTTTC. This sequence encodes CASLGGAAGANVLTF.

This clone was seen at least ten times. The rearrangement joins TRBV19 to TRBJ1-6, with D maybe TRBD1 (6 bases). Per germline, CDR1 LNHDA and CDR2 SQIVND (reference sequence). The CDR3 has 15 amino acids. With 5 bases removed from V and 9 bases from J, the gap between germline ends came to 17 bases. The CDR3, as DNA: TGTGCCAGTAGTTCTTCGTCACAGGGAAGTTCACCCCTCCACTTT. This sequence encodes CASSSSSQGSSPLHF.

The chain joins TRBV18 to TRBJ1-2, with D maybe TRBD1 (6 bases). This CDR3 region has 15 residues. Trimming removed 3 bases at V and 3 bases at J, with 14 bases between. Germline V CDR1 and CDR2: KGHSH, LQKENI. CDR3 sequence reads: CASSPQTGPDYGYTF. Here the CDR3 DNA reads TGTGCCAGCTCACCCCAGACAGGCCCCGACTATGGCTACACCTTC.